This TCR beta chain was observed in a study of technical replicates of blood from a handful of donors. CDR3 length: 13 amino acids. Germline CDR1 SGHRS, CDR2 YFSETQ. Germline trimming cut 3 bases from V and 8 bases from J; bases unmatched to any gene: 5. Some clones are missing from TCRdb's copy, which holds only in-frame ones; the method was immunoSEQ multiplex PCR. Altogether over 70,000 clones are present, around 95% being singletons, with the ten largest covering 0.3% to 0.35%. The sequencing input was T cells isolated from PBMCs. The TCR comes from a human donor in good health. The chain links TRBV5-1 to TRBJ2-1; 7 bases are a match to TRBD2. CDR3 sequence: CASSSGGGYEQFF. The DNA of the CDR3 is TGCGCCAGCAGCTCCGGCGGGGGTTATGAGCAGTTCTTC.